The present T cell receptor beta chain was sequenced within a study of regulatory T cells in long-lasting Graves disease. Background on the study: Less than 3 months of antithyroid drugs had been taken by newly diagnosed Graves' patients.

This CDR3 region has 17 residues. The ends lost 1 base at V and 4 bases at J; junction bases unmatched: 11. Stated time point: newly diagnosed GD, antithyroid drugs for less than 3 months. There was RNA extracted from PBMCs, and the TCR library was made from it. Criteria from the American Thyroid Association guidelines were applied to diagnose Graves' disease. Xi'an, China, was home to the endocrinology department that provided patients. In building TCR beta libraries, iRepertoire HTBI primers were used together with Arm-PCR of CDR3 regions. TCRdb re-called the multiplex PCR reads through MiXCR, storing one row per CDR3 protein. The sample comprises about 540,000 distinct CDR3 sequences, approximately 12% of which are singletons, and 10% rests with the top ten. This same sample was also part of a study on T cells in Graves' hyperthyroidism and ophthalmopathy. As that study records: Model predictions of ophthalmopathy came a median around 7.1 months before onset.

Specimen: peripheral blood mononuclear cells (PBMCs), collected at new diagnosis, from a patient treated with antithyroid drugs. This receptor was identified in a man under 40 with Graves disease. The V call is TRBV12-3 or TRBV12-4, the J call TRBJ2-3, with 7 bases aligning to TRBD2. CDR3 in DNA: TGTGCCAGCAGTTTAGGTGGCGGGAGCTTTGCCGCAGATACGCAGTATTTT. Its translation: CASSLGGGSFAADTQYF.